These T cell receptor beta chains were read from a single sample in a study of post-analysis software for immune sequencing data. TCRdb reprocessed the PCR reads via MiXCR and lists one record per CDR3 protein. There are 750,000 to 950,000 distinct CDR3 sequences in the sample; approximately 53% occur only once, and approximately 4.2% lies in the top ten. The sequenced sample consisted of blood. These receptors all stem from a girl aged 10 to 17 with multiple sclerosis. The CDR3 runs from the conserved cysteine through the conserved F or W. The D gene is left open where the match is weak. Where a row states a size, it is once, few, many or the class of an expanded clone; other rows omit it.

NA	TRBV5-1	TRBJ2-5	TRBD1	CASSTGQGDQETQYF	TGCGCCAGCAGCACGGGACAGGGGGATCAAGAGACCCAGTACTTC
NA	TRBV2	TRBJ2-3	NA	CASRDGASYPSTDTQYF	TGTGCCAGCAGGGACGGTGCTAGCTATCCTAGCACAGATACGCAGTATTTT
few	TRBV6-6	TRBJ2-5	NA	CATRGGRTQYF	TGTGCCACCCGAGGAGGGAGGACCCAGTACTTC
NA	TRBV7-2	TRBJ2-3	NA	CASSLIWEGPDTQYF	TGTGCCAGCAGCTTAATTTGGGAAGGCCCAGATACGCAGTATTTT
once	TRBV4-1	TRBJ2-1	NA	CASSQETGPLYEQFF	TGCGCCAGCAGCCAAGAAACGGGACCCCTCTATGAGCAGTTCTTC
many	TRBV12-3/TRBV12-4	TRBJ2-7	NA	CASSLPQGFAYEQYF	TGTGCCAGCAGTTTACCTCAGGGGTTCGCTTACGAGCAGTACTTC
NA	TRBV10-3	TRBJ2-6	NA	CAISVLRSAGANVLTF	TGTGCCATCAGTGTTCTGAGGTCAGCTGGGGCCAACGTCCTGACTTTC
few	TRBV20-1	TRBJ2-5	NA	CSAEGGETQYF	TGCAGTGCTGAGGGGGGAGAGACCCAGTACTTC
NA	TRBV6-6	TRBJ2-3	TRBD2	CASSPLAEGTDTQYF	TGTGCCAGCAGTCCCCTAGCGGAAGGCACAGATACGCAGTATTTT
NA	TRBV5-1	TRBJ1-2	NA	CASRPGQSNGYTF	TGCGCCAGCAGACCTGGACAGTCCAATGGCTACACCTTC
NA	TRBV11-2	TRBJ2-3	NA	CASSSLALLGTQYF	TGTGCCAGCAGCTCCCTTGCTCTATTGGGTACGCAGTATTTT
NA	TRBV20-1	TRBJ2-1	NA	CSAQRGEGGNEQFF	TGCAGTGCTCAGCGGGGAGAGGGGGGCAATGAGCAGTTCTTC
few	TRBV5-1	TRBJ2-7	TRBD1	CASSLGPGQGAYEQYF	TGCGCCAGCAGCTTGGGCCCGGGACAGGGGGCCTACGAGCAGTACTTC
few	TRBV20-1	TRBJ2-1	TRBD2	CSARAPQAGVNNEQFF	TGCAGTGCTAGGGCCCCCCAAGCGGGAGTTAACAATGAGCAGTTCTTC
NA	TRBV5-1	TRBJ2-7	TRBD1	CASSLGMDRGFYEQYF	TGCGCCAGCAGCTTGGGTATGGACAGGGGATTTTACGAGCAGTACTTC
once	TRBV7-9	TRBJ1-4	TRBD1	CASSPGTGPNEKLFF	TGTGCCAGCAGCCCTGGGACAGGTCCTAATGAAAAACTGTTTTTT
NA	TRBV7-9	TRBJ2-5	NA	CASSAQEYQETQYF	TGTGCCAGCAGCGCACAGGAGTACCAAGAGACCCAGTACTTC
NA	TRBV3-1	TRBJ2-7	NA	CASSRPAAEQYF	TGTGCCAGCAGCCGACCGGCGGCCGAGCAGTACTTC
few	TRBV20-1	TRBJ1-2	NA	CSASGDFLTGYGYTF	TGCAGTGCCAGTGGGGACTTTCTAACGGGCTATGGCTACACCTTC
few	TRBV12-3/TRBV12-4	TRBJ2-2	NA	CASRFEGTGELFF	TGTGCCAGCCGATTTGAAGGCACCGGGGAGCTGTTTTTT
few	TRBV12-3/TRBV12-4	TRBJ1-2	NA	CASSTRSRYGYTF	TGTGCCAGCAGCACCCGCTCAAGATATGGCTACACCTTC
few	TRBV20-1	TRBJ2-5	NA	CSAIRVETQYF	TGCAGTGCTATTCGGGTCGAGACCCAGTACTTC
NA	TRBV4-1	TRBJ2-1	TRBD1	CASSLLLAGTDYNEQFF	TGCGCCAGCAGCCTCCTCCTAGCCGGGACAGATTACAATGAGCAGTTCTTC
NA	TRBV6-1	TRBJ2-4	NA	CASTEDSNIQYF	TGTGCCAGCACCGAGGACAGTAACATTCAGTACTTC
NA	TRBV4-1	TRBJ2-1	NA	CASSQRGTLFNEQFF	TGCGCCAGCAGCCAACGGGGGACCTTATTCAATGAGCAGTTCTTC
few	TRBV18	TRBJ1-2	NA	CASSVGRNYGYTF	TGTGCCAGCTCCGTAGGACGTAACTATGGCTACACCTTC
NA	TRBV20-1	TRBJ2-3	TRBD2	CSSGGGPDTQYF	TGCAGCTCCGGGGGGGGGCCAGATACGCAGTATTTT
NA	TRBV14	TRBJ2-3	TRBD1	CASSQPGQGALNTQYF	TGTGCCAGCAGCCAACCGGGACAGGGGGCGTTGAATACGCAGTATTTT
NA	TRBV2	TRBJ2-5	TRBD1	CASSLNRGRLTQYF	TGTGCCAGCAGCCTAAACAGGGGACGGCTGACCCAGTACTTC
NA	TRBV20-1	TRBJ2-5	NA	CSARDWQGQETQYF	TGCAGTGCTAGAGATTGGCAGGGCCAAGAGACCCAGTACTTC
few	TRBV6-6	TRBJ2-5	NA	CASSYSGQQETQYF	TGTGCCAGCAGTTACAGTGGACAGCAAGAGACCCAGTACTTC
few	TRBV29-1	TRBJ2-4	NA	CSVDGGRANIQYF	TGCAGCGTTGATGGAGGCAGGGCAAACATTCAGTACTTC
NA	TRBV20-1	TRBJ1-5	NA	CSARGEELRGGSQPQHF	TGCAGTGCTAGAGGTGAAGAATTGAGGGGGGGGTCTCAGCCCCAGCATTTT
NA	TRBV15	TRBJ1-5	NA	CATSLFGGDQPQHF	TGTGCCACCAGCCTGTTCGGGGGGGATCAGCCCCAGCATTTT
NA	TRBV20-1	TRBJ2-7	TRBD2	CSASTSGISSYEQYF	TGCAGTGCTAGTACAAGCGGGATTAGCTCCTACGAGCAGTACTTC
NA	TRBV12-3/TRBV12-4	TRBJ2-7	NA	CASSFLADNEQYF	TGTGCCAGCAGTTTTCTTGCCGATAACGAGCAGTACTTC
once	TRBV9	TRBJ2-1	TRBD2	CASSALAGIYNEQFF	TGTGCCAGCAGCGCCTTAGCGGGGATCTACAATGAGCAGTTCTTT
NA	TRBV29-1	TRBJ2-1	NA	CSVDVAGINNEQFF	TGCAGCGTTGATGTGGCGGGTATAAACAATGAGCAGTTCTTC
NA	TRBV16	TRBJ2-7	NA	CASSPWGSSYEQYF	TGTGCCAGCAGCCCCTGGGGGAGCTCCTACGAGCAGTACTTC
NA	TRBV18	TRBJ1-2	NA	CASSPYREKDGYTF	TGTGCCAGCTCACCTTACAGGGAAAAGGATGGCTACACCTTC
NA	TRBV4-1	TRBJ2-7	TRBD2	CARNGTFSGGTGSYEQYF	TGCGCCAGAAACGGGACCTTTAGCGGGGGGACCGGATCCTACGAGCAGTACTTC
NA	TRBV29-1	TRBJ1-2	TRBD1	CIITGGSDGYTF	TGCATCATTACAGGGGGGTCTGATGGCTACACCTTC
NA	TRBV29-1	TRBJ2-7	TRBD1	CSAAIPRDRVTYEQYF	TGCAGCGCTGCGATTCCTCGGGACAGGGTAACCTACGAGCAGTACTTC
NA	TRBV27	TRBJ2-4	TRBD1	CTSSLLTGSAIQYF	TGTACCAGCAGTTTACTGACAGGGTCGGCCATTCAGTACTTC
many	TRBV11-2	TRBJ2-5	NA	CASSRTNLETQYF	TGTGCCAGCAGCCGAACTAACTTAGAGACCCAGTACTTC
NA	TRBV29-1	TRBJ2-1	TRBD2	CSLSAGVAYNEQFF	TGCAGCCTCTCGGCGGGAGTAGCCTACAATGAGCAGTTCTTC
NA	TRBV10-3	TRBJ2-5	NA	CAISDGSPWQETQYF	TGTGCCATCAGTGATGGGTCACCGTGGCAAGAGACCCAGTACTTC
NA	TRBV20-1	TRBJ2-7	TRBD2	CSAPPLAGEYEQYF	TGCAGTGCTCCCCCACTAGCGGGAGAATACGAGCAGTACTTC
NA	TRBV7-2	TRBJ1-3	NA	CASSPRFGNTIYF	TGTGCCAGCAGCCCCCGCTTTGGAAACACCATATATTTT
NA	TRBV5-1	TRBJ2-4	NA	CASSLGGPNILAKNIQYF	TGCGCCAGCAGCTTGGGGGGACCAAACATTTTAGCCAAAAACATTCAGTACTTC
NA	TRBV5-1	TRBJ2-5	TRBD2	CASSLGLAGGPIETQYF	TGCGCCAGCAGCTTGGGACTAGCGGGAGGGCCAATAGAGACCCAGTACTTC